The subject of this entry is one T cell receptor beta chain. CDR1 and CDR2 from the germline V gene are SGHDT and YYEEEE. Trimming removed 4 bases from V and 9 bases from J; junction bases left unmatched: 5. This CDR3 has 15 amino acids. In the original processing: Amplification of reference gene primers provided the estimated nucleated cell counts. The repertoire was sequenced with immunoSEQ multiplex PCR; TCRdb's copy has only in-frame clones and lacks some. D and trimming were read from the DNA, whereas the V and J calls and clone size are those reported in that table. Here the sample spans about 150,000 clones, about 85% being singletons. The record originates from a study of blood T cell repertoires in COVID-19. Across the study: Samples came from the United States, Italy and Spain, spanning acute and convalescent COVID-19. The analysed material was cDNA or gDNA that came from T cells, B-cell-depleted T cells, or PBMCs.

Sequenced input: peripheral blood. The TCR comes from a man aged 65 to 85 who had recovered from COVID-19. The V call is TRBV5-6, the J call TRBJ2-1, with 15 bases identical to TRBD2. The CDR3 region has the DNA TGTGCCAGCAGCCCTGGACTAGCGGGAGGGGGTGAGCAGTTCTTC. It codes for CASSPGLAGGGEQFF.